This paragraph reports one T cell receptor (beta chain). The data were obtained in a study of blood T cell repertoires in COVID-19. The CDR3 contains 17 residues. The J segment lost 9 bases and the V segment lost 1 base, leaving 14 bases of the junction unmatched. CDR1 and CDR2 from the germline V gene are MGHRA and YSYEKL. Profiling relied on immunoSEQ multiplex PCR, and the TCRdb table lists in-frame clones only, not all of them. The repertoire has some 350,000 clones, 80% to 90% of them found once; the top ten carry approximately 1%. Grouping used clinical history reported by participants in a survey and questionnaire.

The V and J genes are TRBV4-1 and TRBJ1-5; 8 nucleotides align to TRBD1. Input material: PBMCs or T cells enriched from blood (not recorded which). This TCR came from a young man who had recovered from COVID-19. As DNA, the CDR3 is TGCGCCAGCAGCCAAGTGGACAGGGAGGACCTCGGTGGGCCCCAGCATTTT. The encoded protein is CASSQVDREDLGGPQHF.